These 2 T cell receptor beta chains were all obtained from the same sample, sequenced in a study of OX40 agonist ivuxolimab in advanced cancers. Profiled with immunoSEQ multiplex PCR; TCRdb holds only in-frame clones, not every one. This table has tens of thousands of clones, roughly 80% appearing once. Sequenced material: CD4+ or CD8+ T cells sorted from blood, taken in a trial of the OX40 agonist ivuxolimab. Source of these receptors: an adult with an advanced solid tumor such as melanoma, head and neck, liver or kidney cancer.

The chain has TRBV6-5 and TRBJ2-7; D is undetermined. Trimming shortened V by 2 bases and J by 4 bases, and 12 bases separated the two germline ends. Germline V gene lookup returns CDR1 MNHEY and CDR2 SVGAGI. The CDR3 contains 14 residues. CDR3 loop: CASSYRGFGYEQYF. The DNA for the CDR3 is TGTGCCAGCAGTTACCGTGGATTTGGTTACGAGCAGTACTTC.

This clone was seen a handful of times. The CDR3 DNA reads TGCAGCCTTTCGGGTCCGAACACTGAAGCTTTCTTT. Translating gives CSLSGPNTEAFF. The chain carries TRBV29-1 and TRBJ1-1, with D unresolved. The V gene's germline CDR1 is SQVTM and CDR2 ANQGSEA. Trimming cost V 8 bases and J 1 base, with 11 bases left between them. This CDR3 has 12 residues.